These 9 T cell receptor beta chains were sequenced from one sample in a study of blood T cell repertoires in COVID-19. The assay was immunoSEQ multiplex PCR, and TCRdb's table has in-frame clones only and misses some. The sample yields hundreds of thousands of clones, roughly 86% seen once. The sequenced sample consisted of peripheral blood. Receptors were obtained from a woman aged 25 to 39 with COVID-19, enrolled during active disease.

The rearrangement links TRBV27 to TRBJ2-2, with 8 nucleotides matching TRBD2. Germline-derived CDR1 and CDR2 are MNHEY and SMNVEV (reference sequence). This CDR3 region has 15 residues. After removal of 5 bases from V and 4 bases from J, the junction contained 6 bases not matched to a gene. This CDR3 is CASSQTSVITGELFF. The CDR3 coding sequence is TGTGCCAGCAGTCAGACTAGCGTAATCACCGGGGAGCTGTTTTTT.

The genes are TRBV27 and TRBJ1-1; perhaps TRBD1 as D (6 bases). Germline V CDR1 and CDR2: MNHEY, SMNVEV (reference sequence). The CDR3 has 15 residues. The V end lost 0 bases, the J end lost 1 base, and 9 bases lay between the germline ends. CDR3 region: CASSLSSRGNTEAFF. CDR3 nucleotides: TGTGCCAGCAGTTTATCGTCCAGGGGGAACACTGAAGCTTTCTTT.

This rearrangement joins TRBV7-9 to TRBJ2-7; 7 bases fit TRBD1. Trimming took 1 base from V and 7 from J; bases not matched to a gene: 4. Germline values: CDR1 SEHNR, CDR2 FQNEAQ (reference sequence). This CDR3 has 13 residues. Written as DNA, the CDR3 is TGTGCCAGCAGCTTAGAGGGCAGGGGGGAGCAGTACGTC. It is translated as CASSLEGRGEQYV.

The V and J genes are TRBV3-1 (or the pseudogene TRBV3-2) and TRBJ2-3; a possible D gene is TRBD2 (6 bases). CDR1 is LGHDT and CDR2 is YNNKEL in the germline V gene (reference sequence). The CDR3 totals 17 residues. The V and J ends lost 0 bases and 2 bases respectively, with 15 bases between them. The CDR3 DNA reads TGTGCCAGCAGCCAAGATCTTCGCGGGGCGATCACAGATACGCAGTATTTT. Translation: CASSQDLRGAITDTQYF.

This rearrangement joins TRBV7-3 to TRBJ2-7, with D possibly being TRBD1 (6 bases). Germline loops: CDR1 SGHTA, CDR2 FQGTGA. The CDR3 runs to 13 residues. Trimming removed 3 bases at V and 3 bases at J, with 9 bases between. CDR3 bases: TGTGCCAGCAGCTTCGGACAGTTCTACGAGCAGTACTTC. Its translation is CASSFGQFYEQYF.

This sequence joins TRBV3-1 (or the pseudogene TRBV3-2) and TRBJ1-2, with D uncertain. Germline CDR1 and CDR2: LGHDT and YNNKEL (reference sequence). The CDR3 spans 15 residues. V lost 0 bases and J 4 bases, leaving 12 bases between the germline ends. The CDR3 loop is CASSQDDLYPYGYTF. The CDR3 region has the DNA TGTGCCAGCAGCCAAGATGATCTCTACCCCTATGGCTACACCTTC.

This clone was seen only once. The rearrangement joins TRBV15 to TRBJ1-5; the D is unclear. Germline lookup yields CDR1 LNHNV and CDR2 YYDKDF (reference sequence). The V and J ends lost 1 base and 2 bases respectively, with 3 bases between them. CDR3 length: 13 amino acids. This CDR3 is CATSRAGNQPQHF. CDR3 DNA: TGTGCCACCAGCAGAGCGGGCAATCAGCCCCAGCATTTT. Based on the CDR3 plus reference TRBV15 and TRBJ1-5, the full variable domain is DAMVIQNPRYQVTQFGKPVTLSCSQTLNHNVMYWYQQKSSQAPKLLFHYYDKDFNNEADTPDNFQSRRPNTSFCFLDIRSPGLGDTAMYLCATSRAGNQPQHFGDGTRLSIL.

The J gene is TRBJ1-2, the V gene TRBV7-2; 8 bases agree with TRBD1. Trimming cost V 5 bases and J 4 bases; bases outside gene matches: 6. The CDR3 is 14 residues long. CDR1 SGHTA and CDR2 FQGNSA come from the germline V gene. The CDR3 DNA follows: TGTGCCAGCAGCCTGGACAGGGCAGGCTATGGCTACACCTTC. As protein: CASSLDRAGYGYTF.

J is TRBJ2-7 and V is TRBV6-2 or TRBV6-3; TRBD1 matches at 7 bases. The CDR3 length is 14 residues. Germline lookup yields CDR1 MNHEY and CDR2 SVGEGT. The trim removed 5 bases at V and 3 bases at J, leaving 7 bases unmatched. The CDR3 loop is CASSTRQGRYEQYF. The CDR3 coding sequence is TGTGCCAGCAGTACCCGACAGGGCCGCTACGAGCAGTACTTC.